Listed below are T cell receptor beta chains from one sample, sequenced in a study of blood T cell repertoires in COVID-19. The repertoire was sequenced with immunoSEQ multiplex PCR; TCRdb's copy has only in-frame clones and lacks some. Counted here are roughly 220,000 clones, 80% occurring once; the ten biggest clones make up about 4.5%. Sequenced input: PBMCs or T cells enriched from blood (not recorded which). These receptors all stem from a man aged 25 to 40 with acute COVID-19. CDR3s leave out the opening cysteine and the closing phenylalanine or tryptophan.

J: TRBJ1-1
V: TRBV5-4
CDR3: ASSREGGGTEAF

J: TRBJ1-1
V: TRBV3-1/TRBV3-2
CDR3: ASSFQQGTTEAF

J: TRBJ1-1
V: TRBV14
CDR3: ASSQALGDTEAF

J: TRBJ2-1
V: TRBV18
CDR3: ASSLSGGPINEQF

J: TRBJ1-2
V: TRBV5-1
CDR3: ASSLGQGTYGYT

J: TRBJ1-2
V: TRBV29-1
CDR3: SVGEQAHNYGYT

J: TRBJ2-5
V: TRBV18
CDR3: ASSPGGYQETQY

J: TRBJ1-4
V: TRBV12-5
CDR3: ASGFNGQFNEKLF

J: TRBJ2-6
V: TRBV18
CDR3: ASSSVGQGAPGANVLT

J: TRBJ1-6
V: TRBV28
CDR3: ASSSGGDNSPLH

J: TRBJ1-1
V: TRBV6-6
CDR3: ASTIGTNTEAF

J: TRBJ1-6
V: TRBV10-3
CDR3: AIRRTGSSYNSPLH

J: TRBJ2-1
V: TRBV19
CDR3: ASTPLASGIYNEQF

J: TRBJ1-2
V: TRBV13
CDR3: ASSKTGMVGDT